A selection of T cell receptor beta chains follows, all from one sample in a study of identical twins. TCRdb called the 5' RACE reads again in MiXCR, with one record for every CDR3 protein. Altogether more than 400,000 distinct CDR3 sequences are present, roughly 15% being singletons, with the ten largest covering around 0.4%. A further study also used this sample, focusing on yellow fever vaccine responses in identical twins.

Sequenced sample: CD4+ T cells sorted from blood. All receptors derive from a young woman in good health. CDR3s include the opening cysteine and the closing phenylalanine or tryptophan. Fields, in order: clone size, D gene, V gene, J gene, CDR3 protein, CDR3 DNA. D genes are given only for firm matches. Some rows mark clone size as missing; the rest say once, few, many or name a class of expanded clone.

NA,NA,TRBV12-3/TRBV12-4,TRBJ1-2,CASSLDWGYGYTF,TGTGCCAGCAGTTTGGACTGGGGCTATGGCTACACCTTC
many,NA,TRBV5-1,TRBJ2-7,CASSLELPSYEQYF,TGCGCCAGCAGCTTGGAACTACCCTCCTACGAGCAGTACTTC
many,TRBD1,TRBV12-3/TRBV12-4,TRBJ2-1,CASSPTGLGYNEQFF,TGTGCCAGCAGCCCGACAGGGCTGGGATACAATGAGCAGTTCTTC
NA,NA,TRBV7-2,TRBJ2-7,CASSTYVTYEQYF,TGTGCCAGCAGCACGTACGTGACCTACGAGCAGTACTTC
many,NA,TRBV20-1,TRBJ2-5,CSARVETQYF,TGCAGTGCTAGAGTGGAGACCCAGTACTTC
few,TRBD2,TRBV4-2,TRBJ2-1,CASSQGDGTTYNEQFF,TGTGCCAGCAGCCAGGGAGATGGGACTACCTACAATGAGCAGTTCTTC
NA,NA,TRBV7-9,TRBJ1-1,CASSARGDTEAFF,TGTGCCAGCAGCGCAAGGGGGGACACTGAAGCTTTCTTT
NA,NA,TRBV7-9,TRBJ1-1,CASSLFPPPEAFF,TGTGCCAGCAGCTTATTTCCCCCACCTGAAGCTTTCTTT
few,NA,TRBV12-3/TRBV12-4,TRBJ1-1,CASSTGPLNTEAFF,TGTGCCAGCAGCACAGGGCCACTGAACACTGAAGCTTTCTTT
NA,NA,TRBV6-5,TRBJ1-2,CASSYDRQAFSF,TGTGCCAGCAGTTACGACCGACAGGCTTTTAGCTTC
few,NA,TRBV5-1,TRBJ2-1,CASSLPTLNEQFF,TGCGCCAGCAGCTTGCCCACCCTGAATGAGCAGTTCTTC
few,NA,TRBV14,TRBJ2-3,CASSQGSYRADTQYF,TGTGCCAGCAGCCAAGGTTCATACAGGGCGGATACGCAGTATTTT
few,NA,TRBV12-3/TRBV12-4,TRBJ2-7,CASSPALVAEQYF,TGTGCCAGCAGTCCTGCTCTGGTAGCCGAGCAGTACTTC
NA,TRBD1,TRBV10-3,TRBJ1-1,CAISPSGGRTEAFF,TGTGCCATCAGCCCCTCAGGGGGCAGGACTGAAGCTTTCTTT
few,TRBD2,TRBV7-2,TRBJ2-3,CASSRTSGGDTQYF,TGTGCCAGCAGCAGGACTAGCGGGGGAGATACGCAGTATTTT
NA,NA,TRBV20-1,TRBJ2-5,CSARLAAETQYF,TGCAGTGCTAGACTAGCCGCAGAGACCCAGTACTTC
NA,NA,TRBV5-4,TRBJ2-2,CASSLGLFANTGELFF,TGTGCCAGCAGCCTCGGACTGTTCGCGAACACCGGGGAGCTGTTTTTT
NA,NA,TRBV7-9,TRBJ2-3,CASSLYGQSTDTQYF,TGTGCCAGCAGCTTATATGGACAGAGCACAGATACGCAGTATTTT
NA,TRBD2,TRBV11-2,TRBJ2-1,CASSLWPSGPRSSYNEQFF,TGTGCCAGCAGCTTATGGCCTAGCGGCCCCCGGAGCTCCTACAATGAGCAGTTCTTC
NA,TRBD2,TRBV11-2,TRBJ2-5,CASSLTLAGGPWETQYF,TGTGCCAGCAGCTTAACTCTAGCGGGAGGGCCATGGGAGACCCAGTACTTC
few,NA,TRBV27,TRBJ1-1,CASSPREGWNTEAFF,TGTGCCAGCAGTCCCCGGGAGGGTTGGAACACTGAAGCTTTCTTT
many,NA,TRBV29-1,TRBJ1-1,CSVVRGNTEAFF,TGCAGCGTTGTCCGGGGGAACACTGAAGCTTTCTTT
NA,TRBD2,TRBV28,TRBJ2-3,CASKGLVTDTQYF,TGTGCCAGCAAGGGACTAGTAACAGATACGCAGTATTTT
few,NA,TRBV7-2,TRBJ2-7,CASSLKGVSSYEQYF,TGTGCCAGCAGCTTAAAAGGGGTAAGCTCCTACGAGCAGTACTTC
few,NA,TRBV20-1,TRBJ1-1,CSASTPMNTEAFF,TGCAGTGCTAGCACACCAATGAACACTGAAGCTTTCTTT
few,TRBD2,TRBV11-3,TRBJ2-1,CASSLDPRGGDEQFF,TGTGCCAGCAGCTTAGATCCCCGGGGGGGCGATGAGCAGTTCTTC
few,NA,TRBV7-9,TRBJ2-5,CASSADLLSETQYF,TGTGCCAGCAGCGCAGACCTGTTGAGCGAGACCCAGTACTTC
NA,NA,TRBV4-1,TRBJ1-6,CASSRREGGDSPLHF,TGCGCCAGCAGCCGCCGTGAAGGGGGGGATTCACCCCTCCACTTT
few,TRBD1,TRBV24-1,TRBJ2-1,CATSPAGQGTNEQFF,TGTGCCACCAGTCCCGCGGGACAGGGTACCAATGAGCAGTTCTTC
few,TRBD2,TRBV11-3,TRBJ2-7,CASSLGLAGGVSYEQYF,TGTGCCAGCAGCCTCGGACTAGCGGGAGGAGTTTCCTACGAGCAGTACTTC
few,NA,TRBV6-5,TRBJ1-1,CASSYLEMNTEAFF,TGTGCCAGCAGTTACTTAGAGATGAACACTGAAGCTTTCTTT
few,NA,TRBV29-1,TRBJ1-2,CSVGGTNYGYTF,TGCAGCGTTGGTGGGACTAACTATGGCTACACCTTC
NA,NA,TRBV18,TRBJ2-7,CASSPNTDSYEQYF,TGTGCCAGCTCACCGAATACTGATTCCTACGAGCAGTACTTC
few,TRBD2,TRBV20-1,TRBJ2-3,CSQAGESTDTQYF,TGCAGTCAAGCGGGAGAAAGCACAGATACGCAGTATTTT
many,TRBD1,TRBV5-1,TRBJ1-5,CASSLGGSGEPQHF,TGCGCCAGCAGCCTAGGGGGCTCCGGCGAGCCCCAGCATTTT
NA,TRBD2,TRBV9,TRBJ2-2,CASSPGGAGELFF,TGTGCCAGCAGTCCGGGGGGGGCCGGGGAGCTGTTTTTT
NA,NA,TRBV20-1,TRBJ2-2,CSAQGLLNTGELFF,TGCAGTGCTCAGGGACTGTTGAACACCGGGGAGCTGTTTTTT
NA,TRBD1,TRBV5-1,TRBJ2-2,CASSSTTGAPNTGELFF,TGCGCCAGCAGCTCGACAACAGGGGCCCCGAACACCGGGGAGCTGTTTTTT
few,TRBD1,TRBV25-1,TRBJ1-6,CASSSSRTGGQSPLHF,TGTGCCAGCAGTAGTAGCCGGACAGGGGGCCAGTCACCCCTCCACTTT
many,NA,TRBV29-1,TRBJ2-1,CSVEDGRLYTYNEQFF,TGCAGCGTTGAAGACGGCAGGTTATACACCTACAATGAGCAGTTCTTC
few,NA,TRBV14,TRBJ1-1,CASSQDWGGTEAFF,TGTGCCAGCAGCCAAGATTGGGGGGGCACTGAAGCTTTCTTT
NA,TRBD1,TRBV20-1,TRBJ2-1,CSANSKDRGGTYNEQFF,TGCAGTGCCAATTCGAAGGACAGGGGGGGCACCTACAATGAGCAGTTCTTC
NA,NA,TRBV5-6,TRBJ1-2,CASRGGSYGYTF,TGTGCCAGCAGAGGGGGGAGCTATGGCTACACCTTC
few,TRBD1,TRBV7-3,TRBJ2-1,CASSPRGTESYNEQFF,TGTGCCAGCAGTCCCAGGGGGACAGAGTCCTACAATGAGCAGTTCTTC
NA,TRBD2,TRBV6-1,TRBJ2-3,CASSRRLAGGADTQYF,TGTGCCAGCAGTCGACGACTAGCGGGAGGGGCAGATACGCAGTATTTT
NA,NA,TRBV2,TRBJ1-2,CASSRENYGYTF,TGTGCCAGCAGTAGGGAAAACTATGGCTACACCTTC
NA,NA,TRBV5-1,TRBJ2-3,CASSRHDFTDTQYF,TGCGCCAGCAGCAGACACGACTTCACAGATACGCAGTATTTT
few,NA,TRBV10-3,TRBJ2-3,CAISERTGATDTQYF,TGTGCCATCAGTGAGCGGACGGGGGCCACAGATACGCAGTATTTT
few,TRBD1,TRBV28,TRBJ1-6,CASRPQGGSYNSPLHF,TGTGCCAGCAGGCCCCAGGGGGGGTCCTATAATTCACCCCTCCACTTT
NA,NA,TRBV9,TRBJ2-3,CASSVATTDTQYF,TGTGCCAGCAGCGTAGCAACCACAGATACGCAGTATTTT
NA,NA,TRBV24-1,TRBJ2-3,CATSDFGSATDTQYF,TGTGCCACCAGTGATTTTGGCTCAGCTACAGATACGCAGTATTTT
few,TRBD2,TRBV20-1,TRBJ2-1,CSARAASGSSYNEQFF,TGCAGTGCTAGAGCGGCTAGCGGAAGCTCCTACAATGAGCAGTTCTTC
few,TRBD2,TRBV6-1,TRBJ2-1,CASIVGTSGNNEQFF,TGTGCCAGCATTGTCGGGACTAGCGGGAACAATGAGCAGTTCTTC
NA,TRBD2,TRBV6-2/TRBV6-3,TRBJ2-3,CASRHRLAETTDTQYF,TGTGCCAGCAGACACAGACTAGCGGAAACCACAGATACGCAGTATTTT